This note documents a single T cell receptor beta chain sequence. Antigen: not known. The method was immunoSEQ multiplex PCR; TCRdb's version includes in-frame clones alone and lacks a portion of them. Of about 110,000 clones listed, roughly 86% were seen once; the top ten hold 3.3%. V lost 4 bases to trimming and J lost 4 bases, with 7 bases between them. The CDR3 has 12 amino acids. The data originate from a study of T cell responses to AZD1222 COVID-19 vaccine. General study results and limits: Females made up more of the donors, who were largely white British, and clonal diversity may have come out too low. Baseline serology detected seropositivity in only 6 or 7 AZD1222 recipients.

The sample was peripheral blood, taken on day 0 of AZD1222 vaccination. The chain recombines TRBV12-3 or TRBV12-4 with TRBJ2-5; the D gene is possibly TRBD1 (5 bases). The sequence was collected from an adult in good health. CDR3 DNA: TGTGCCAGCAGTTGGGGCCCAGAGACCCAGTACTTC. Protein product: CASSWGPETQYF.